A selection of T cell receptor beta chains follows, all from one sample in a study of blood T cells in healthy people across ages. MiXCR was run by TCRdb on the 5' RACE reads, yielding one entry per CDR3 protein. Seen here are around 1,700,000 distinct CDR3 sequences, 28% observed once, and the top ten hold 7.7%. Sequenced material: blood. These receptors all stem from a woman in her 30s in good health. Both conserved end residues are part of each CDR3. The D gene is left open where the match is weak. Not all rows give a size; the values are once, few, many and, for expanded clones, a class.

D gene	J gene	V gene	clone size	CDR3 DNA	CDR3 protein
.	TRBJ2-7	TRBV11-3	.	TGTGCCAGCAGCTTAGGGGACAACTGGGGCGAGCAGTACTTC	CASSLGDNWGEQYF
TRBD1	TRBJ2-7	TRBV5-5	.	TGTGCCAGCACCACAGAGACAGGGGTCTATGAGCAGTACTTC	CASTTETGVYEQYF
.	TRBJ2-1	TRBV7-9	.	TGTGCCAGTTCGTTTACCCGGGAAGAGCAGTTCTTC	CASSFTREEQFF
.	TRBJ2-3	TRBV12-3/TRBV12-4	few	TGTGCCAGCAGTTTAAGGCGGGGTCGGGATACGCAGTATTTT	CASSLRRGRDTQYF
.	TRBJ1-1	TRBV3-1	.	TGTGCCAGCAGCACCAGTCTGGGAGGGAACACTGAAGCTTTCTTT	CASSTSLGGNTEAFF
.	TRBJ2-5	TRBV20-1	many	TGCAGTGCTAGACAGGGGAGGACAGAGACCCAGTACTTC	CSARQGRTETQYF
.	TRBJ2-7	TRBV6-1	few	TGTGCCAGCCTCAAGGCGGGGGCTCTAGTAATCTACTTC	CASLKAGALVIYF
.	TRBJ2-7	TRBV28	few	TGTGCCAGCAGATCTCCGACAGCCTTATCCTACGAGCAGTACTTC	CASRSPTALSYEQYF
TRBD1	TRBJ2-5	TRBV20-1	many	TGCAGTGCGAGGGACTCTGCCGGGACAGGGGGCGCAGAGACCCAGTACTTC	CSARDSAGTGGAETQYF
TRBD2	TRBJ2-5	TRBV4-1	few	TGCGCCAGCAGCCAAGGGGCAGGGACTAGCGGGCTAGAGACCCAGTACTTC	CASSQGAGTSGLETQYF
TRBD1	TRBJ2-5	TRBV2	.	TGTGCCAGCAGTGAAGAGACAGGGGGCATCGAGACCCAGTACTTC	CASSEETGGIETQYF
TRBD2	TRBJ2-5	TRBV20-1	.	TGCAGTGCTGGGGGGGGGACTAGCGGGGGTAACAAGCAGTACTTC	CSAGGGTSGGNKQYF
.	TRBJ2-1	TRBV24-1	few	TGTGCCACCAGTGATTACGAATACAATGAGCAGTTCTTC	CATSDYEYNEQFF
.	TRBJ1-6	TRBV5-1	few	TGCGCCAGCAGCCAAAACCCTTGGGGCGATTCACCCCTCCACTTT	CASSQNPWGDSPLHF